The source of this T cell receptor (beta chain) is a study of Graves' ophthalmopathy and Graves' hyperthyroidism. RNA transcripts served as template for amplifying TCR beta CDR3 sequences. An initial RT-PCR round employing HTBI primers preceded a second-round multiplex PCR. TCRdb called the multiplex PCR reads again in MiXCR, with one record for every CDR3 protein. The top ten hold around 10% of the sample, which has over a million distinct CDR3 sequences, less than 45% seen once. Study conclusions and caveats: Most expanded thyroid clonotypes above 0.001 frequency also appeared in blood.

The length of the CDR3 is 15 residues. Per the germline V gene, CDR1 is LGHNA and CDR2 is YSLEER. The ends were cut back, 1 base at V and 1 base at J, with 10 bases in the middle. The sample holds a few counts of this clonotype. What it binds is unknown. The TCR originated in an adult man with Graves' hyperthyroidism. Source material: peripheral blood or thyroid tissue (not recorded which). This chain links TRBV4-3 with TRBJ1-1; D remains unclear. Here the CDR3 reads CASSQARVSNTEAFF. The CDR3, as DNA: TGCGCCAGCAGCCAAGCACGGGTTTCGAACACTGAAGCTTTCTTT.